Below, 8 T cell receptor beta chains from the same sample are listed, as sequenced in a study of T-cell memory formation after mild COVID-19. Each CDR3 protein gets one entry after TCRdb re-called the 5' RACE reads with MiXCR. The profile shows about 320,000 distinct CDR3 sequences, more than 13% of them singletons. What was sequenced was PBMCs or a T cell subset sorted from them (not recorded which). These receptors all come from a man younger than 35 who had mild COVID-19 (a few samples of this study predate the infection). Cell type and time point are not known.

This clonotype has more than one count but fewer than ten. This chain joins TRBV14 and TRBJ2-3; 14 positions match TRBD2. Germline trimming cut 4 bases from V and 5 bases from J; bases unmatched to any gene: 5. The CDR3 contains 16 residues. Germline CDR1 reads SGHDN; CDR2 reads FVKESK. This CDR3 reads CASSRGTSGGRDTQYF. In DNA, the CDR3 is TGTGCCAGCAGCCGAGGGACTAGCGGGGGCCGAGATACGCAGTATTTT.

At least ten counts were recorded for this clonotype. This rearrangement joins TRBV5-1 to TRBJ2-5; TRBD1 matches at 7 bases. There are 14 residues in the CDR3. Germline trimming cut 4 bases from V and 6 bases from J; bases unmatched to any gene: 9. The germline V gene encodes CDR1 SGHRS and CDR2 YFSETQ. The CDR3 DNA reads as TGCGCCAGCAGCCCTGACAGGGCTACGCAGACCCAGTACTTC. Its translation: CASSPDRATQTQYF.

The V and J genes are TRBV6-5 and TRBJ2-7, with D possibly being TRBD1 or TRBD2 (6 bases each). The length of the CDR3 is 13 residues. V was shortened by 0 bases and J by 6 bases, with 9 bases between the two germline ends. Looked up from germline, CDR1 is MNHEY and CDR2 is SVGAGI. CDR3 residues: CASSYSWGAEQYF. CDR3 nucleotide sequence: TGTGCCAGCAGTTACTCTTGGGGGGCCGAGCAGTACTTC.

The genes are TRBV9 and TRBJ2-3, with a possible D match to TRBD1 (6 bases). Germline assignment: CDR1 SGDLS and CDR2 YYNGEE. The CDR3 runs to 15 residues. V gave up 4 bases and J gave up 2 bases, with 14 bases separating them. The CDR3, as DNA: TGTGCCAGCAGCCCTCGACAGGATATCACAGATACGCAGTATTTT. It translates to CASSPRQDITDTQYF.

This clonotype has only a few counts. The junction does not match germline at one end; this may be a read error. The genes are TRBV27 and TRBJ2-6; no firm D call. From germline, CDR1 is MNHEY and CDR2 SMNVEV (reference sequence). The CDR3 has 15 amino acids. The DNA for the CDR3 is TGCACCAGCAGTCAAGACATTTCTGGGGCCAACGTCCTGACTTTC. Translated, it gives CTSSQDISGANVLTF.

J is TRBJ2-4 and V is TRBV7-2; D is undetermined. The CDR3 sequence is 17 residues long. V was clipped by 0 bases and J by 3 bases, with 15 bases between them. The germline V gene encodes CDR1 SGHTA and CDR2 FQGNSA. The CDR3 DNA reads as TGTGCCAGCAGCTTAGCGATCAAATACGATTACAAAAACATTCAGTACTTC. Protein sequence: CASSLAIKYDYKNIQYF.

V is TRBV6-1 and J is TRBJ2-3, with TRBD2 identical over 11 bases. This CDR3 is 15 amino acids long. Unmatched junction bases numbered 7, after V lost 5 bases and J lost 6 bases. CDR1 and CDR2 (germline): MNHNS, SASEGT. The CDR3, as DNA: TGTGCCAGCAGTCGACTAGCGGGGACGTTGGATACGCAGTATTTT. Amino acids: CASSRLAGTLDTQYF.

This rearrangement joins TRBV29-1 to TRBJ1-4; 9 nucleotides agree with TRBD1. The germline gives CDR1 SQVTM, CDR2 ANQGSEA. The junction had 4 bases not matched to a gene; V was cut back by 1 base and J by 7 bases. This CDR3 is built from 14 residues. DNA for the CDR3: TGCAGCGTTGAAGGGGGGACAGGGACTGAAAAACTGTTTTTT. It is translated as CSVEGGTGTEKLFF.